Following are 3 T cell receptor beta chains from one sample sequenced in a study of CD8 T cells in ankylosing spondylitis. TCRdb re-derived calls from the 5' RACE reads in MiXCR, one entry per CDR3 protein. The table includes about 420,000 distinct CDR3 sequences, 20% to 25% detected once. Points from the study as a whole: One TCR beta motif, made up of 7 or 8 highly homologous variants, appeared characteristic of ankylosing spondylitis blood.

The antigens these receptors bind are not known. Sequencing used blood, either unsorted or a sorted T cell fraction (not recorded which). All receptors come from a male donor with ankylosing spondylitis.

This clonotype has more than one count but fewer than ten. V and J are TRBV20-1 and TRBJ2-7; 7 bases are a match to TRBD2. The CDR3 has 16 amino acids. Trimming removed 3 bases from V and 4 bases from J; junction bases left unmatched: 15. Germline loops: CDR1 DFQATT, CDR2 SNEGSKA (reference sequence). CDR3 DNA sequence: TGCAGTGCTAGCCTTCGAAGACTAGCTGGCATGTACGAGCAGTACTTC. Residues: CSASLRRLAGMYEQYF.

This clonotype was detected many times. The CDR3, as DNA: TGTGCCAGCAGCTTAGCTCCGCCGGGGCCTATGAACACTGAAGCTTTCTTT. Its translation is CASSLAPPGPMNTEAFF. The J gene is TRBJ1-1, the V gene TRBV7-8, with D possibly TRBD1 on 5 matching bases. The CDR3 contains 17 residues. Per the germline V gene, CDR1 is SGHVS and CDR2 is FQNEAQ. Trimming removed 0 bases at V and 0 bases at J, with 14 bases between.

The chain is built from TRBV7-2 and TRBJ2-7, with D possibly being TRBD1 (5 bases). V lost 3 bases, J lost 0 bases, and 12 bases lay in between. CDR3 length equals 15 residues. CDR1 and CDR2 from the germline V gene are SGHTA and FQGNSA. This chain's CDR3 is CASSLDGHRSYEQYF. In nucleotides, the CDR3 is TGTGCCAGCAGCTTGGATGGACACCGCTCCTACGAGCAGTACTTC.